What follows is one TCR beta chain and its context. The target antigen is unknown. The germline gives CDR1 DFQATT, CDR2 SNEGSKA (reference sequence). The CDR3 loop spans 13 amino acids. A second PCR, run for about 6 to 12 cycles, used a sample-barcoded 5' primer plus a J-beta primer mix. MiXCR, run by TCRdb on the 5' RACE reads, gives a single entry per CDR3 protein. The profile shows roughly 800,000 distinct CDR3 sequences, 30% to 45% of them singletons. The data stem from a study of blood T cells in healthy people across ages. General study findings and limits: The CMV status of each donor remained undetermined, and this could have confounded shifts in expanded clonotypes.

The chain is built from TRBV20-1 and TRBJ2-4; D uncertain. Matching the DNA end better, TRBJ2-5 makes the J call doubtful. Sequencing was performed on blood. The TCR sequence derives from a man aged 18 to 29 in good health. CDR3 sequence: CSAKRAQLETQYF. As DNA, the CDR3 is TGCAGTGCTAAACGGGCCCAGTTGGAGACCCAGTACTTC.